This T cell receptor beta chain stems from a study of T-cell reconstitution after alpha-beta-depleted transplantation in children. This clonotype came up many times. Its matching antigen is unknown. Per germline, CDR1 KGHDR and CDR2 SFDVKD. The CDR3 is 15 amino acids. V lost 2 bases and J lost 6; bases outside the gene matches: 5. Using unique molecular identifiers, the investigators prepared the TCRbeta library. TCRdb used MiXCR to reprocess the PCR reads, holding one entry per CDR3 protein. Found here are about 16,000 distinct CDR3 sequences, roughly 7.6% of them singletons; the top ten hold 36%. Study observations and caveats: At day 60, the high TCRbeta diversity found in some patients originated from recipient T cells and thymic progenitors that had survived. Expanded graft clones, several hundred of them, were reportedly the source of alpha-beta T cells about two months after transplant.

The chain couples TRBV24-1 to TRBJ2-3; 9 bases match TRBD2. The TCR sequence derives from a boy younger than two who had a stem cell transplant for Wiskott-Aldrich syndrome, so the T cells may come from the graft donor. Sample: PBMCs, mostly from graft donor cells, taken 60 days after TCRalphabeta/CD19-depleted stem cell transplant. DNA of the CDR3: TGTGCCACCAGTGATTCCATAGCGGGAGACGATACGCAGTATTTT. Its translation is CATSDSIAGDDTQYF.